This T cell receptor (beta chain) comes out of a study of CD8 T cells in ankylosing spondylitis. Broader study findings: The study looked at matched synovial fluid samples from ankylosing spondylitis patients. Disease-linked clones were reported to be significantly enriched there. The disease-linked clones had a CD8+ phenotype and low blood frequencies. Previous work reported some of these motif variants in the synovial fluid and blood of reactive arthritis. It appeared that ankylosing spondylitis blood was characterized by a TCR beta motif of fewer than 10 highly homologous variants.

The TCR beta libraries were generated through quantitative 5'-RACE incorporating molecular barcodes. One entry per CDR3 protein results from TCRdb running MiXCR on the 5' RACE reads. Of about 450,000 distinct CDR3 sequences listed, 20% to 30% were seen once; the top ten hold 0.89%. The V end was cut by 6 bases, the J end by 1 base, with 12 bases between. Germline V gene data show CDR1 as LGHNA and CDR2 as YNFKEQ. This CDR3 region has 14 residues. Concerning this clonotype: The antigen is not known.

This sequence was found in a male donor with ankylosing spondylitis. The sequenced sample consisted of blood, either unsorted or a sorted T cell fraction (not recorded which). J is TRBJ1-1 and V is TRBV4-2; D gene unclear. This CDR3 reads CASSTVTPNTEAFF. The CDR3 nucleotides read TGTGCCAGCAGTACGGTGACCCCGAACACTGAAGCTTTCTTT.